This T cell receptor (beta chain) was recorded in a study of cytomegalovirus exposure and HLA in healthy donors. Study context: An earlier analysis found around 100 million unique TCR beta sequences from around 180 million T cells.

The CDR3 extends over 18 amino acids. The ends lost 4 bases at V and 4 bases at J; junction bases unmatched: 11. Germline CDR1 and CDR2: MGHDK and SYGVNS. Primers: 60 Vbeta forward and 13 Jbeta reverse. Sequencing used immunoSEQ multiplex PCR; TCRdb keeps in-frame clones, though not all of them. This sample's table reports around 200,000 clones. Findings and limits, study-wide: The classifier reportedly diagnosed cytomegalovirus status with high specificity and sensitivity.

Points on this clone: Its antigen remains unknown.

The genes are TRBV25-1 and TRBJ2-5; 14 positions match TRBD2. This clonotype was obtained from a woman aged 25-40 years in good health and CMV-seropositive. Sequences were obtained from PBMCs. CDR3 coding DNA: TGTGCCAGCAGTGCCTCCGGGACTAGCGGGAGTGTAGGAGAGACCCAGTACTTC. This codes for CASSASGTSGSVGETQYF.